The 6 T cell receptor beta chains listed next were all sequenced from one sample in a study of OX40 agonist ivuxolimab in advanced cancers. The method was immunoSEQ multiplex PCR; TCRdb's version includes in-frame clones alone and lacks a portion of them. The sample holds roughly 69,000 clones, about 90% seen once. Sample: CD4+ or CD8+ T cells sorted from blood, taken in a trial of the OX40 agonist ivuxolimab. The receptors here all came from an adult with an advanced solid tumor such as melanoma, head and neck, liver or kidney cancer.

V and J are TRBV4-1 and TRBJ2-1; no clear D. This CDR3 is built from 16 residues. V dropped 0 bases and J dropped 6 bases, with 15 bases sitting between them. Germline V gene lookup returns CDR1 MGHRA and CDR2 YSYEKL. CDR3 nucleotides: TGCGCCAGCAGCCAAGATTCGGCTGTTAGAAGCAATGAGCAGTTCTTC. It is translated as CASSQDSAVRSNEQFF.

The V gene is TRBV19, the J gene TRBJ2-5, with 10 bases matching TRBD1. Looked up from germline, CDR1 is LNHDA and CDR2 is SQIVND (reference sequence). This CDR3 is built from 13 residues. The V segment lost 10 bases and the J segment 7 bases; nucleotides outside the gene matches: 9. In DNA, the CDR3 is TGTGCCACCGGGACAGGGGTTTCAGGGACCCAGTACTTC. This encodes CATGTGVSGTQYF.

This sequence joins TRBV19 and TRBJ1-5; D call uncertain. CDR1 is LNHDA, CDR2 SQIVND, per germline (reference sequence). V lost 7 bases and J 7 bases, leaving 11 bases between the germline ends. The CDR3 has 12 amino acids. CDR3 DNA: TGTGCCAGTACCACGGACGTACAGCCCCAGCATTTT. Protein sequence: CASTTDVQPQHF.

This sequence joins TRBV10-3 and TRBJ2-3, with D possibly TRBD1 on 6 matching bases. The V end lost 6 bases, the J end lost 2 bases, and 6 bases lay between the germline ends. The CDR3 is 12 amino acids. Germline values: CDR1 ENHRY, CDR2 SYGVKD. The CDR3 reads CAIRGHTDTQYF. CDR3 bases: TGTGCCATCAGGGGACACACAGATACGCAGTATTTT.

The rearrangement joins TRBV27 to TRBJ1-2, with D tentatively TRBD1 (6 bases). The CDR3 spans 16 residues. V gave up 7 bases and J gave up 6 bases, with 24 bases separating them. Per the germline V gene, CDR1 is MNHEY and CDR2 is SMNVEV (reference sequence). This chain's CDR3 is CASTPLNRVELNGYTF. DNA for the CDR3: TGTGCCAGCACCCCCCTCAACAGGGTAGAATTGAATGGCTACACCTTC.

The genes are TRBV19 and TRBJ2-7, with TRBD1 matching 9 bases. Germline assignment: CDR1 LNHDA and CDR2 SQIVND (reference sequence). With 5 bases clipped from V and 6 bases from J, the junction kept 11 bases outside the gene matches. The CDR3 is made up of 15 amino acids. The DNA of the CDR3 is TGTGCCAGTAGTCCGACGGGACAGGGTATTACCGAGCAGTACTTC. Protein sequence: CASSPTGQGITEQYF.